The clone carrying this T cell receptor (beta chain) appeared once. The target antigen is unknown. The data are from a study of graft-versus-host responses after intestinal transplantation. The table came from immunoSEQ multiplex PCR; TCRdb's copy has only in-frame clones and leaves some out. The table includes roughly 34,000 clones, approximately 94% detected once. With 5 bases removed from V and 2 bases from J, the gap between germline ends came to 13 bases. The germline V gene encodes CDR1 LNHDA and CDR2 SQIVND (reference sequence). The CDR3 sequence is 14 residues long. The sequencing here drew on unstimulated CD4+ T cells sorted from spleen or lymph node cells, taken before transplant. The sequence came from a human donor who was the organ donor for an intestinal transplant. This chain links TRBV19 with TRBJ2-7; maybe TRBD1 (5 bases). In DNA form, the CDR3 reads TGTGCCAGTAGTTCGGTAGGGGATACCTACGAGCAGTACTTC. Protein: CASSSVGDTYEQYF. Together with reference TRBV19 and TRBJ2-7, the CDR3 gives the full variable domain: DGGITQSPKYLFRKEGQNVTLSCEQNLNHDAMYWYRQDPGQGLRLIYYSQIVNDFQKGDIAEGYSVSREKKESFPLTVTSAQKNPTAFYLCASSSVGDTYEQYFGPGTRLTVT.